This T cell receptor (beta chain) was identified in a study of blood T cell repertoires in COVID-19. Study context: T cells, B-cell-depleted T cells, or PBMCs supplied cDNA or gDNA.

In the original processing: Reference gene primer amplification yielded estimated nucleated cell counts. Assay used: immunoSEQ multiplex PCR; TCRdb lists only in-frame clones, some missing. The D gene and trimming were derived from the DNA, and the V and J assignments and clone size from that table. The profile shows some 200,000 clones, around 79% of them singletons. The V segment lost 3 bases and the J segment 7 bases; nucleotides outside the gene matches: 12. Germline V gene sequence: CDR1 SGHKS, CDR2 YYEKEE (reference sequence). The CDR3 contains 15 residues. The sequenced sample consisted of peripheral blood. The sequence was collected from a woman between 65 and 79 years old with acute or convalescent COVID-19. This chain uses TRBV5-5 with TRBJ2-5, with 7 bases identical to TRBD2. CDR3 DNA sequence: TGTGCCAGCAGCTGGGGGGGAGCCTCATCCGGGACCCAGTACTTC. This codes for CASSWGGASSGTQYF.